Each of the 11 T cell receptor beta chains below was sequenced from the same sample in a study of HIV-infected children after antiretroviral therapy interruption. Unique molecular identifiers were included in an RNA-based 3' RACE TCR library. TCRdb independently ran MiXCR on the 3' RACE reads; one entry per CDR3 protein. The repertoire consists of 40,000 or so distinct CDR3 sequences, with more than 6.5% occurring once and the leading ten covering more than 0.95%. Treatment given: PENTA 11 planned treatment interruption arm or continuous ART arm. Source: CD45RA+ CD4+ T cells from PBMCs, pooled from several time points, taken from a donor given antiretroviral therapy, either interrupted or continuous. The subset was: naive CD4+ CD45RA+ CD45RO- T cells. The receptors shown here come from a pool of human donors with HIV.

V is TRBV3-1 and J is TRBJ1-3, with a tentative D call TRBD1 (6 bases). Trimming stripped 4 bases from V and 16 bases from J, with 23 bases between. The CDR3 totals 14 residues. Germline V CDR1 and CDR2: LGHDT, YNNKEL (reference sequence). CDR3 residues: CASSPTGSGNTLYF. The CDR3 DNA reads TGTGCCAGCAGCCCTACAGGGTCTGGAAATACGCTCTATTTT.

This clonotype occurred many times. The chain joins TRBV4-3 to TRBJ1-1, with 8 bases identical to TRBD1. The CDR3 sequence is 15 residues long. After removal of 1 base from V and 3 bases from J, the junction contained 4 bases not matched to a gene. CDR1 and CDR2 from the germline V gene are LGHNA and YSLEER. The CDR3, as DNA: TGCGCCAGCAGCCAAGCTAACAGGGGGTACACTGAAGCTTTCTTT. Protein sequence: CASSQANRGYTEAFF.

This clonotype was counted many times. The J gene is TRBJ2-3, the V gene TRBV29-1; D remains unclear. Per germline, CDR1 SQVTM and CDR2 ANQGSEA. Trimming removed 3 bases from V and 6 bases from J, with 13 bases in between. This CDR3 is built from 13 residues. CDR3 DNA sequence: TGCAGCGTTGAGTCGTCCCTTAGGGATACGCAGTATTTT. Its translation is CSVESSLRDTQYF.

The rearrangement joins TRBV19 to TRBJ1-6; D possibly corresponds to TRBD1 (6 bases). CDR3 length: 18 amino acids. Germline V gene data show CDR1 as LNHDA and CDR2 as SQIVND (reference sequence). V gave up 3 bases and J gave up 0 bases, with 15 bases separating them. The CDR3 loop reads CASSMGGTPSSYNSPLHF. As DNA, the CDR3 is TGTGCCAGTAGTATGGGGGGCACCCCGAGCTCCTATAATTCACCCCTCCACTTT.

A few counts support this clonotype. V gene TRBV29-1 combines with J gene TRBJ2-5; 12 bases match TRBD1. Unmatched junction bases numbered 17, after V lost 7 bases and J lost 5 bases. This CDR3 region has 17 residues. Germline V gene sequence: CDR1 SQVTM, CDR2 ANQGSEA. CDR3 nucleotides: TGCAGCGCTGAGGGTCCGGGACAGGGGGCGTTCGGGGAGACCCAGTACTTC. This codes for CSAEGPGQGAFGETQYF.

This clonotype has a count of ten or more. The V and J genes are TRBV6-1 and TRBJ2-7; 7 nucleotides match TRBD1. V shed 5 bases, J shed 5 bases, and the junction held 9 bases outside the gene matches. The CDR3 consists of 14 residues. Germline V gives CDR1 MNHNS, CDR2 SASEGT. The CDR3 region has the DNA TGTGCCAGCAGTCCACAGGGGAGCGGCGACGAGCAGTACTTC. Residues: CASSPQGSGDEQYF.

This clonotype was observed at least ten times. One junction end does not reproduce the germline sequence, and a read error may be involved. V and J are TRBV4-1 and TRBJ2-1; TRBD1 might be the D (5 bases). The CDR3 covers 14 residues. Germline V lookup: CDR1 MGHRA, CDR2 YSYEKL. The CDR3 DNA follows: TGTGCCAGCAGCCCCCTGGGGCACTATGCTGAGCAGTTCTTC. Residues: CASSPLGHYAEQFF.

This clonotype has at least ten counts. The V call is TRBV6-6, the J call TRBJ2-7, with a possible D match to TRBD1 (5 bases). The CDR3 contains 12 residues. Trimming removed 5 bases at V and 5 bases at J, with 10 bases between. Germline V gives CDR1 MNHNY, CDR2 SVGAGI (reference sequence). The CDR3 region has the DNA TGTGCCAGCAGTAGGGGTTTCAACGAGCAGTACTTC. It translates to CASSRGFNEQYF.

This clonotype was found many times. The J gene is TRBJ2-1, the V gene TRBV7-2, with no clear D. V lost 7 bases to trimming and J lost 12 bases, with 16 bases between them. Germline V gene sequence: CDR1 SGHTA, CDR2 FQGNSA. The CDR3 length is 12 residues. The CDR3 DNA sequence: TGTGCCAGCACCGAAGACCTCCTGGGGCAGTTCTTC. Its translation is CASTEDLLGQFF.

This chain links TRBV5-4 with TRBJ2-1, with 8 bases lining up with TRBD2. The length of the CDR3 is 16 residues. Trimming at V came to 4 bases and at J to 2 bases, leaving 8 bases not matched to a gene. Per germline, CDR1 SGHNT and CDR2 YYREEE (reference sequence). The CDR3 sequence: CASSRPGLGPYNEQFF. The DNA of the CDR3 is TGTGCCAGCAGCCGACCGGGACTAGGTCCCTACAATGAGCAGTTCTTC.

This clonotype was found many times. The J gene is TRBJ1-5, the V gene TRBV5-5; perhaps TRBD1 as D (6 bases). The germline V and J ends were trimmed by 2 bases and 0 bases, with 15 bases remaining between them. The CDR3 is 17 residues long. Looked up from germline, CDR1 is SGHKS and CDR2 is YYEKEE (reference sequence). The CDR3, as DNA: TGTGCCAGCAGCTTATACTTAGGGGGGGGTAGCAATCAGCCCCAGCATTTT. As protein: CASSLYLGGGSNQPQHF. The variable domain in full, with the rest retrieved from reference TRBV5-5 and TRBJ1-5, is DAGVTQSPTHLIKTRGQQVTLRCSPISGHKSVSWYQQVLGQGPQFIFQYYEKEERGRGNFPDRFSARQFPNYSSELNVNALLLGDSALYLCASSLYLGGGSNQPQHFGDGTRLSIL.